This is a list of T cell receptor beta chains from one sample in a study of T cell repertoires in cytomegalovirus infection. A single record per CDR3 protein comes from TCRdb applying MiXCR to the reads. The table lists 270,000 or so distinct CDR3 sequences, 17% of them singletons. The sequencing sample was made of CD8+ T cells from PBMCs. These TCRs come from a human donor in good health (CMV status not recorded). Some clones in this sample may be carry-over from other donors' samples. Each CDR3 is given with its conserved first and last residue. D genes are given only for firm matches. The size entry is marked missing in some rows and otherwise reads once, few, many or a size class.

CDR3aa: CASSQVAGPSYNEQFF
CDR3nt: TGCGCCAGCAGCCAGGTAGCGGGGCCCTCCTACAATGAGCAGTTCTTC
d_gene: TRBD2
abundance: few
v_gene: TRBV4-1
j_gene: TRBJ2-1

CDR3aa: CASSLFYAGYGYEQYF
CDR3nt: TGTGCCAGCAGTTTATTCTACGCAGGGTATGGGTACGAGCAGTACTTC
d_gene: NA
abundance: NA
v_gene: TRBV28
j_gene: TRBJ2-7

CDR3aa: CASSPEGPLMSEQFF
CDR3nt: TGTGCCAGCAGCCCCGAGGGGCCCCTAATGAGTGAGCAGTTCTTC
d_gene: NA
abundance: NA
v_gene: TRBV9
j_gene: TRBJ2-1

CDR3aa: CASSAGTGGTEAFF
CDR3nt: TGTGCCAGTAGTGCCGGGACAGGGGGTACTGAAGCTTTCTTT
d_gene: TRBD1
abundance: many
v_gene: TRBV19
j_gene: TRBJ1-1

CDR3aa: CASSLRYRDQAFF
CDR3nt: TGTGCCAGCAGCCTACGATACAGGGACCAAGCTTTCTTT
d_gene: NA
abundance: NA
v_gene: TRBV9
j_gene: TRBJ1-1

CDR3aa: CASSELAGGPDTQYF
CDR3nt: TGTGCCAGCAGTGAACTAGCGGGGGGGCCAGATACGCAGTATTTT
d_gene: TRBD2
abundance: many
v_gene: TRBV6-1
j_gene: TRBJ2-3

CDR3aa: CASRPAEGGRNTEAFF
CDR3nt: TGTGCCAGCAGGCCGGCGGAGGGGGGCCGGAACACTGAAGCTTTCTTT
d_gene: NA
abundance: many
v_gene: TRBV7-9
j_gene: TRBJ1-1

CDR3aa: CASGRGTGELFF
CDR3nt: TGTGCCAGCGGCAGGGGTACCGGGGAGCTGTTTTTT
d_gene: NA
abundance: few
v_gene: TRBV7-6
j_gene: TRBJ2-2

CDR3aa: CASSVETGGTEAFF
CDR3nt: TGTGCCAGCAGCGTCGAGACAGGGGGCACTGAAGCTTTCTTT
d_gene: TRBD1
abundance: NA
v_gene: TRBV7-9
j_gene: TRBJ1-1

CDR3aa: CASSFQGKNTEAFF
CDR3nt: TGTGCCAGCAGTTTCCAGGGGAAGAACACTGAAGCTTTCTTT
d_gene: NA
abundance: few
v_gene: TRBV6-1
j_gene: TRBJ1-1

CDR3aa: CASSDPGLVNTEAFF
CDR3nt: TGTGCCAGCAGTGACCCGGGACTTGTCAACACTGAAGCTTTCTTT
d_gene: NA
abundance: few
v_gene: TRBV6-6
j_gene: TRBJ1-1

CDR3aa: CASTRGAGDRELFF
CDR3nt: TGTGCCAGCACGCGGGGTGCCGGTGACCGCGAGCTGTTTTTT
d_gene: NA
abundance: few
v_gene: TRBV27
j_gene: TRBJ2-2

CDR3aa: CASSDPTDSYEQYF
CDR3nt: TGTGCCAGCAGTGACCCGACCGACTCCTACGAGCAGTACTTC
d_gene: NA
abundance: NA
v_gene: TRBV2
j_gene: TRBJ2-7

CDR3aa: CSARDRGSLSAGNEQYF
CDR3nt: TGCAGTGCCAGGGACAGGGGCTCCCTCTCGGCTGGAAACGAGCAGTACTTC
d_gene: TRBD1
abundance: few
v_gene: TRBV20-1
j_gene: TRBJ2-7